This T cell receptor (beta chain) was documented in a study of blood T cells in healthy people across ages (dated by TCRdb to between 2015 and 2016). A note on the overall study: Template switching captured roughly one uniquely barcoded TCR beta cDNA molecule per two T cells in model experiments. The donors were divided into four age groups: young (average 16 years), middle-aged (about 40), aged (about 61) and long-lived (roughly 82). The study measured age-related changes in TCR beta repertoire diversity using deep sequencing normalized with unique cDNA molecular identifiers. For two donors (one aged 18 to 30 and one aged 80 or older), the study analyzed two additional independent replicas of 1 million unique cDNA reads from the same blood draw.

The donors were around 39 Caucasian individuals from Russia, aged roughly 6 to 100 years, who were systemically healthy. Each donor gave 8.5 to 10 milliliters of peripheral blood, collected into EDTA-treated Vacutainer tubes. Ficoll-Paque density-gradient centrifugation was used to isolate PBMCs, with at least 7 million obtained per sample. Trizol reagent was used to extract total RNA from PBMCs, with at least 5.5 micrograms per sample. Naive CD45RAhigh/CD27high T cell percentages were measured by flow cytometry on a PBMC aliquot from every donor. According to the germline V gene (reference sequence), CDR1 reads DFQATT and CDR2 reads SNEGSKA. Its CDR3 holds 18 amino acids, cysteine through phenylalanine. The kept DNA is CDR3 alone, 54 bases in frame from the first base. Trimming removed 3 bases from V and 8 bases from J, leaving 30 bases between the germline ends. General findings and caveats noted by the study authors: The long-lived group showed more naive CD4+ T cells, fewer expanded clones and increased TCR diversity than the aged group, suggesting age selection. Estimates of total diversity from one million sequenced T cells were regarded as lower bounds and underestimates. The CMV infection status of donors was not known, potentially confounding age-related changes in expanded clonotypes. There was a strong correlation between observed TCR beta diversity and the percentage of naive T cells measured by flow cytometry. Observed TCR beta diversity per million T cells fell roughly linearly with age, and a significant reduction was already apparent by age approximately 41. Conclusive comparison of naive and antigen-experienced compartments was prevented by the profiling of bulk unsorted PBMCs.

As concerns this clonotype: The antigen it recognizes is unknown. No quality values exist for individual bases; no much larger clone is one base distant.

Library prep was done by 5' RACE. The reads were generated on an Illumina HiSeq 2500. A second PCR of roughly 7 to 12 cycles was performed with a sample-barcoded 5' primer and a J-beta primer mix. A unique molecular identifier was introduced onto each TCR beta cDNA molecule by a template-switch 5' adaptor carrying 12 random nucleotides. At least 2.5 million CDR3-containing paired-end reads were obtained from each sample. First-strand cDNA was synthesized from all RNA with the Mint cDNA synthesis kit, primed by a TRBC-specific oligonucleotide. All cDNA was treated with uracil-DNA glycosylase and then went through a first 18-cycle PCR with the universal primers M1SS and BC2_uni_R. Processing in the source paper ran as follows. Normalization of each sample was performed by random selection of 1 million high-quality reads, each carrying a distinct molecular identifier. Reads with shared molecular identifiers were discarded instead of being binned into consensus sequences. CDR3 identification, clonotype clustering and error correction used MiTCR with a Q25 quality threshold and the strictest error-elimination algorithm. A nonparametric unseen species model with Euler transformation was used to estimate a lower bound on total TCR beta diversity. TCRdb's own reprocessing of the public reads used fastp at Q25 and MiXCR and kept productive beta chains. Under each unique CDR3 protein, matching rows form one entry showing the most common genes and DNA. What appears here as the V and J calls and clone size reflects TCRdb's work, not the paper's. The sample table holds some 760,000 distinct CDR3 sequences, of which approximately 25% were seen once. The top ten constitute 9.4% of the sample.

This sample was shared with a second study, whose subject was T cells of mothers and their children. As that second study puts it: The donors were nine systemically healthy Caucasian individuals, made up of three mothers and their six children. cDNA synthesis used all of the extracted RNA, with around 1.5 ug of RNA in each 15 ul reaction. Sample barcodes and 2-4 random nucleotides were added via the M1S primer in the second PCR. Each mother yielded over 8 million TCR beta CDR3 reads and each child 3 million to 3.5 million reads. Thymic selection shapes the output of TCR recombination in a similar way in related and unrelated pairs, and inherited differences have a minor effect. Normalized repertoire overlap was always found to be slightly, but never significantly, higher in related mother-child pairs than in unrelated mother-child pairs. No persistent microchimeric T cell clones were detected, at a sensitivity of approximately 110 clones per million clonotypes. The study used deep NGS to compare TCR beta repertoires of mothers and children, seeking features distinguishing related mother-child pairs from unrelated individuals. On average, the children were around 11 +/- 4 years old, while the mothers were about 37 +/- 4 years old. Libraries were sequenced on Illumina HiSeq 2000 with 100+100 nt paired-end reads after adapter ligation with NEBNext reagents. To avoid cross-contamination, the mother libraries and the child libraries were prepared a month apart and sequenced in separate runs. For each donor, somewhere between about 450,000 and 2,200,000 distinct TCR beta clonotypes were identified. Naive TCR beta clonotypes were estimated from low-frequency clonotypes matched to each donor's FACS-determined naive share, without sorting.

The sequencing sample was made of blood. The chain links TRBV20-1 with TRBJ2-3; a weak D assignment points to TRBD2 (7 bases agree). The TCR originated in a boy between 5 and 17 years old in good health. The nucleotide sequence reads TGCAGTGCTAGTATTCCGGGGGGCCGATCGAGGGGCCAGGGTACGCAGTATTTT. This encodes CSASIPGGRSRGQGTQYF.